These 10 T cell receptor beta chains originate from one sample sequenced in a study of blood T cell repertoires in COVID-19. Some clones are missing from TCRdb's copy, which holds only in-frame ones; the method was immunoSEQ multiplex PCR. The profile shows about 61,000 clones, 88% of them singletons. The source material was peripheral blood. All receptors come from a woman aged 50 to 60 with active or convalescent COVID-19.

This chain links TRBV3-1 (or the pseudogene TRBV3-2) with TRBJ1-1; TRBD1 is a possible D gene (6 bases). V lost 3 bases, J lost 5 bases, and 10 bases lay in between. The CDR3 is made up of 13 amino acids. Germline V gives CDR1 LGHDT, CDR2 YNNKEL (reference sequence). The DNA for the CDR3 is TGTGCCAGCAGCCAGGGACACGCGACTGAAGCTTTCTTT. Amino acid sequence: CASSQGHATEAFF.

The V gene is TRBV2, the J gene TRBJ2-1; 9 bases are shared with TRBD2. Germline loops: CDR1 SNHLY, CDR2 FYNNEI. The CDR3 is made up of 19 amino acids. Trimming at V came to 3 bases and at J to 9 bases, leaving 21 bases not matched to a gene. The CDR3 protein is CASSDPSGAWREGLSEQFF. CDR3 nucleotide sequence: TGTGCCAGCAGTGATCCGTCGGGCGCCTGGCGGGAGGGCCTAAGTGAGCAGTTCTTC.

V usage is TRBV14 and J usage is TRBJ2-7, with D possibly matching TRBD1 (5 bases). Looked up from germline, CDR1 is SGHDN and CDR2 is FVKESK. Trimming left V 3 bases short and J 3 bases short, with 15 bases between. This CDR3 is 15 amino acids long. CDR3 sequence (DNA): TGTGCCAGCAGCCAGAAGCTAGGGGTTGTCTACGAGCAGTACTTC. This codes for CASSQKLGVVYEQYF.

The V and J genes are TRBV9 and TRBJ2-1; 14 bases are a match to TRBD2. V dropped 3 bases and J dropped 9; count of bases not matched to a gene: 5. Germline CDR1 and CDR2: SGDLS and YYNGEE. The CDR3 has 15 amino acids. CDR3 DNA: TGTGCCAGCAGCGGGGGACTAGCGGGAGACGGTGAGCAGTTCTTC. The encoded protein is CASSGGLAGDGEQFF.

With respect to this clone: Germline is not matched at one junction end, which may reflect a read error. CDR3 sequence (DNA): TGTGCCAGCAGCTTAGGAGGGTCCCCTGTAAACACAATATATTTT. It codes for CASSLGGSPVNTIYF. The chain links TRBV7-8 to TRBJ1-3; no clear D. Germline CDR1 reads SGHVS; CDR2 reads FQNEAQ. This CDR3 is 15 amino acids long.

The rearrangement links TRBV5-1 to TRBJ2-7; 7 positions agree with TRBD2. Germline trimming cut 0 bases from V and 2 bases from J; bases unmatched to any gene: 5. CDR3 size: 15 residues. Germline V gene sequence: CDR1 SGHRS, CDR2 YFSETQ. The CDR3 sequence: CASSLVAGETYEQYF. The CDR3 region has the DNA TGCGCCAGCAGCTTGGTGGCGGGGGAGACCTACGAGCAGTACTTC.

The chain employs TRBV19 and TRBJ2-1, with D hard to call. Germline V gene sequence: CDR1 LNHDA, CDR2 SQIVND (reference sequence). The CDR3 runs 13 residues. The V gene lost 3 bases and the J gene lost 2 bases, with 5 bases spanning the gap. CDR3 protein: CASSIRAYNEQFF. The CDR3 nucleotides are TGTGCCAGTAGTATTCGGGCCTACAATGAGCAGTTCTTC. Using reference TRBV19 and TRBJ2-1 for the parts outside the CDR3, the full variable domain is DGGITQSPKYLFRKEGQNVTLSCEQNLNHDAMYWYRQDPGQGLRLIYYSQIVNDFQKGDIAEGYSVSREKKESFPLTVTSAQKNPTAFYLCASSIRAYNEQFFGPGTRLTVL.

The chain links TRBV7-9 to TRBJ1-1; TRBD1 matches at 11 bases. This CDR3 comprises 16 residues. Germline-derived CDR1 and CDR2 are SEHNR and FQNEAQ (reference sequence). V was clipped by 5 bases and J by 3 bases; unmatched bases: 8. In nucleotides, the CDR3 is TGTGCCAGCAGCCTAGGGACAGGGGGTTGGTACACTGAAGCTTTCTTT. It encodes CASSLGTGGWYTEAFF.

This sequence joins TRBV28 and TRBJ1-5; 12 nucleotides agree with TRBD1. CDR1 is MDHEN and CDR2 is SYDVKM in the germline V gene. This CDR3 contains 17 residues. Trimming took 5 bases from V and 4 from J; bases not matched to a gene: 9. CDR3 bases: TGTGCCAGCAGTCTCTCCGGGACAGGGGGCTTAAATCAGCCCCAGCATTTT. Translation gives CASSLSGTGGLNQPQHF.

This clone was seen more than once but under ten times. The J gene is TRBJ2-1, the V gene TRBV11-2; 7 nucleotides match TRBD2. CDR3 length: 16 amino acids. CDR1 SGHAT and CDR2 FQNNGV come from the germline V gene. Germline trimming cut 4 bases from V and 5 bases from J; bases unmatched to any gene: 11. The DNA for the CDR3 is TGTGCCAGCAGCTCACTACTAGCGAACGTTAACAATGAGCAGTTCTTC. Its translation: CASSSLLANVNNEQFF. Looking up the rest from reference TRBV11-2 and TRBJ2-1 gives the full variable domain: EAGVAQSPRYKIIEKRQSVAFWCNPISGHATLYWYQQILGQGPKLLIQFQNNGVVDDSQLPKDRFSAERLKGVDSTLKIQPAKLEDSAVYLCASSSLLANVNNEQFFGPGTRLTVL.